This T cell receptor beta chain was sequenced for a study of metastatic and nonmetastatic thyroid tumors. Overall study context: The authors compared repertoires across blood and tumor or nodule tissue from malignant and benign thyroid patients. General study results and limits: In blood and tumor, TCR beta diversity was reportedly significantly higher in malignant thyroid tumors than in benign nodules.

Original processing notes: A papillary thyroid cancer distant-metastasis classifier was built from CDR3 differences across clinicopathological groups. TCRdb re-called the PCR reads through MiXCR. TCRdb assigned the V and J calls; the authors' analysis was not used. This table has about 19,000 clones, about 35% appearing once. V trimming: 5 bases; J trimming: 0 bases; junction bases outside the gene matches: 5. Looked up from germline, CDR1 is MDHEN and CDR2 is SYDVKM. The CDR3 is 16 residues long. All patients were treatment-naive before thyroid surgery. Remarks on this clone: Its antigen is not known.

The V call is TRBV28, the J call TRBJ2-2; 8 nucleotides agree with TRBD2. This sequence originates from a female donor with papillary thyroid cancer or a benign thyroid nodule (not recorded which). Some clones in this sample may be carry-over from other donors' samples. Sequencing was carried out using tumor tissue. CDR3 nucleotides: TGTGCCAGCAGTACTATGGGACTAGCGAACACCGGGGAGCTGTTTTTT. The encoded protein is CASSTMGLANTGELFF.